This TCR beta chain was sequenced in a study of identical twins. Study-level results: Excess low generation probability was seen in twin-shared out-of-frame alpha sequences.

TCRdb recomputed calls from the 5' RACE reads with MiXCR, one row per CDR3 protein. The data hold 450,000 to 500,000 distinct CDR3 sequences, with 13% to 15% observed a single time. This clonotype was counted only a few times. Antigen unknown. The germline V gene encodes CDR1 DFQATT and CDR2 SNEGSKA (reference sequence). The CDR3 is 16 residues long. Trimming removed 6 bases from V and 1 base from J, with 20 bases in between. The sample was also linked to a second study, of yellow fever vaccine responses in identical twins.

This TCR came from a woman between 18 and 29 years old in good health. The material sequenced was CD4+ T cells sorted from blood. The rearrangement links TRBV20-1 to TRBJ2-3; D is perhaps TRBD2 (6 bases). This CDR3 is CSANKGTAPGTDTQYF. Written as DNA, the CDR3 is TGCAGTGCAAATAAAGGGACTGCCCCTGGCACAGATACGCAGTATTTT.